The 11 T cell receptor beta chains reported below all come from one sample, sequenced in a study of control samples from healthy donors and cancer patients. The assay was immunoSEQ multiplex PCR, and TCRdb's table has in-frame clones only and misses some. The sample lists some 90,000 clones; 80% to 95% were seen once. Source material: blood. The receptors here all came from a woman aged 30 to 39 in good health.

The genes are TRBV2 and TRBJ2-1; possible D gene TRBD2, 6 bases. In germline, CDR1 is SNHLY, CDR2 FYNNEI. V gave up 3 bases and J gave up 7 bases, with 16 bases separating them. This CDR3 has 15 amino acids. The CDR3 spells CASSDVGGGVNEQFF. CDR3 nucleotides: TGTGCCAGCAGTGATGTGGGGGGTGGTGTTAATGAGCAGTTCTTC.

This clone was counted between two and nine times. The rearrangement joins TRBV28 to TRBJ1-5; D might be TRBD1 (5 bases). Trimming left V 8 bases short and J 6 bases short, with 20 bases between. The CDR3 length is 15 residues. CDR1 is MDHEN, CDR2 SYDVKM, per germline. CDR3 DNA sequence: TGTGCCAGCCATCCGGGACGGGCGAGGGTTCAGCCCCAGCATTTT. It translates to CASHPGRARVQPQHF.

The V and J genes are TRBV6-5 and TRBJ1-1; possible D gene TRBD1, 5 bases. This CDR3 spans 14 amino acids. V lost 8 bases and J lost 5, with 18 bases in between. In germline, CDR1 is MNHEY, CDR2 SVGAGI. The CDR3 reads CASVRFGGTTEAFF. The CDR3 nucleotides are TGTGCCAGCGTCAGGTTTGGGGGAACAACTGAAGCTTTCTTT.

J is TRBJ2-1 and V is TRBV29-1; no firm D call. The CDR3 covers 11 residues. Looked up from germline, CDR1 is SQVTM and CDR2 is ANQGSEA. Trimming stripped 2 bases from V and 5 bases from J, with 4 bases between. The CDR3 region has the DNA TGCAGCGTTGAACCTAACAATGAGCAGTTCTTC. Its protein product is CSVEPNNEQFF.

The gene calls are TRBV3-1 (or the pseudogene TRBV3-2) and TRBJ2-2; 7 bases are a match to TRBD1. This CDR3 comprises 16 residues. The germline V gene encodes CDR1 LGHDT and CDR2 YNNKEL (reference sequence). J lost 4 bases, V lost 4 bases, and 9 bases had no gene match. As DNA, the CDR3 is TGTGCCAGCAGCCCTCAACTTCACAGGGGCACCGGGGAGCTGTTTTTT. Protein: CASSPQLHRGTGELFF.

This sequence joins TRBV18 and TRBJ2-2, with 9 bases fitting TRBD2. Germline CDR1 is KGHSH and CDR2 is LQKENI. The ends lost 2 bases at V and 7 bases at J; junction bases unmatched: 8. The CDR3 runs 16 residues. The CDR3 sequence: CASSPEVAGVIGELFF. The CDR3 nucleotides are TGTGCCAGCTCACCAGAGGTAGCGGGAGTTATCGGGGAGCTGTTTTTT.

The rearrangement joins TRBV18 to TRBJ2-1; D remains ambiguous. The CDR3 is 13 residues long. The V end lost 4 bases, the J end lost 6 bases, and 10 bases lay between the germline ends. Germline V gene data show CDR1 as KGHSH and CDR2 as LQKENI. The CDR3 bases are TGTGCCAGCTCACAGGCCCCAAGCAATGAGCAGTTCTTC. It encodes CASSQAPSNEQFF.

This chain uses TRBV6-5 with TRBJ1-2; 7 bases agree with TRBD1. Germline-derived CDR1 and CDR2 are MNHEY and SVGAGI. J lost 7 bases, V lost 6 bases, and 5 bases had no gene match. The CDR3 is 12 residues long. The CDR3 sequence: CASSSTGLGYTF. CDR3 nucleotide sequence: TGTGCCAGCAGCTCGACAGGGCTTGGCTACACCTTC.

V is TRBV24-1 and J is TRBJ2-1; D could derive from TRBD1 or TRBD2 (5 bases each). The germline V gene has CDR1 KGHDR and CDR2 SFDVKD. Trimming removed 0 bases at V and 0 bases at J, with 8 bases between. The CDR3 is 16 residues long. CDR3 loop: CATSDLAGSSYNEQFF. In DNA, the CDR3 is TGTGCCACCAGTGATTTGGCAGGGAGCTCCTACAATGAGCAGTTCTTC.

The count of this clone is one. V is TRBV24-1 and J is TRBJ1-6; no definite D call. The CDR3 is 13 amino acids. V lost 9 bases, J lost 7 bases, and 12 bases lay in between. Germline V lookup: CDR1 KGHDR, CDR2 SFDVKD. This CDR3 is CATPRTLNSPLHF. CDR3 bases: TGTGCCACCCCCCGGACTCTCAATTCACCCCTCCACTTT.

The J gene is TRBJ1-5, the V gene TRBV10-3; unclear D gene. Germline CDR1 and CDR2: ENHRY and SYGVKD. V was trimmed by 0 bases and J by 4 bases, leaving 16 bases between them. The CDR3 extends over 17 amino acids. The CDR3 sequence: CAISESLSPVGNQPQHF. In DNA, the CDR3 is TGTGCCATCAGTGAGTCGTTGAGTCCGGTAGGGAATCAGCCCCAGCATTTT.